The 30 T cell receptor beta chains listed next were all sequenced from one sample in a study of control samples from healthy donors and cancer patients. The data were produced by immunoSEQ multiplex PCR, yet TCRdb's version contains in-frame clones alone and is incomplete. The sample includes 150,000 to 180,000 clones, just under 95% seen only once; the top ten take about 5.2%. Material: blood. Receptor source: a man aged 35-49 years in good health.

This chain's CDR3 is CASSDTGSGGYTF. In DNA, the CDR3 is TGTGCCAGCTCCGACACGGGGTCGGGTGGCTACACCTTC. This rearrangement joins TRBV12-3 or TRBV12-4 to TRBJ1-2; D uncertain. V lost 8 bases and J 7 bases, leaving 17 bases between the germline ends. This CDR3 comprises 13 residues.

The chain's CDR3 is CASSYSDRGYEQYF. The CDR3 nucleotides are TGTGCCAGCAGTTACTCGGACAGGGGCTACGAGCAGTACTTC. This chain uses TRBV6-2 or TRBV6-3 with TRBJ2-7, with TRBD1 identical over 9 bases. The V gene's germline CDR1 is MNHEY and CDR2 SVGEGT. The V segment lost 0 bases and the J segment 3 bases; nucleotides outside the gene matches: 0. CDR3 size: 14 residues.

This clone was seen a single time. The V call is TRBV6-6, the J call TRBJ2-2; D ambiguous. The CDR3 is 15 residues long. V was clipped by 5 bases and J by 1 base, with 11 bases between them. Germline values: CDR1 MNHNY, CDR2 SVGAGI (reference sequence). CDR3: CASSPVLQNTGELFF. The CDR3, as DNA: TGTGCCAGCAGTCCGGTCCTTCAGAACACCGGGGAGCTGTTTTTT.

Regarding this clone: A junction end diverges from the germline sequence, so it may reflect a read error. The genes are TRBV27 and TRBJ1-1; D might be TRBD1 (5 bases). The CDR3 extends over 12 amino acids. From germline, CDR1 is MNHEY and CDR2 SMNVEV (reference sequence). CDR3 bases: TGTGCCAGCAGTTCAGGGAACGCTGAAGCTTTCTTT. As protein: CASSSGNAEAFF.

This sequence joins TRBV7-9 and TRBJ2-3; no firm D call. The CDR3 totals 14 residues. Trimming removed 2 bases at V and 1 base at J, with 7 bases between. Per the germline V gene, CDR1 is SEHNR and CDR2 is FQNEAQ (reference sequence). The CDR3 bases are TGTGCCAGCAGCTTATCCGGACGCACAGATACGCAGTATTTT. Amino acid sequence: CASSLSGRTDTQYF.

The V call is TRBV5-1, the J call TRBJ1-4; D is unclear. The CDR3 is 15 amino acids. V was shortened by 0 bases and J by 2 bases, with 8 bases between the two germline ends. Germline V gives CDR1 SGHRS, CDR2 YFSETQ. The CDR3 sequence is CASSLGRGTNEKLFF. The CDR3, as DNA: TGCGCCAGCAGCTTGGGTCGGGGTACTAATGAAAAACTGTTTTTT.

The CDR3 DNA is TGTGCCAGCAGCTCCCCGGGGGGGGCGGCTAATGAAAAACTGTTTTTT. Amino acids: CASSSPGGAANEKLFF. This chain joins TRBV7-9 and TRBJ1-4; the D gene is possibly TRBD1 (6 bases). V lost 4 bases to trimming and J lost 3 bases, with 15 bases between them. The CDR3 has 16 residues. Germline assignment: CDR1 SEHNR and CDR2 FQNEAQ (reference sequence).

Regarding this clone: Other DNA sequences in the sample encode the same CDR3. This chain links TRBV11-2 with TRBJ1-1, with D unresolved. This CDR3 is 12 amino acids long. V was shortened by 3 bases and J by 6 bases, with 8 bases between the two germline ends. Germline V gene lookup returns CDR1 SGHAT and CDR2 FQNNGV. The CDR3 here is CASSLGGPEAFF. CDR3 DNA: TGTGCCAGCAGCTTGGGAGGCCCTGAAGCTTTCTTT.

The genes are TRBV4-3 and TRBJ1-6, with D possibly matching TRBD1 (5 bases). Germline lookup yields CDR1 LGHNA and CDR2 YSLEER. Trimming removed 0 bases at V and 7 bases at J, with 10 bases between. The CDR3 contains 15 residues. DNA of the CDR3: TGCGCCAGCAGCCAAGATCAGGGTAGAAATTCACCCCTCCACTTT. Its translation: CASSQDQGRNSPLHF.

This rearrangement joins TRBV3-1 (or the pseudogene TRBV3-2) to TRBJ2-1, with D hard to call. Trimming left V 1 base short and J 0 bases short, with 10 bases between. Germline-derived CDR1 and CDR2 are LGHDT and YNNKEL (reference sequence). CDR3 length: 16 residues. CDR3 sequence reads: CASSQGRQVSYNEQFF. The CDR3 region has the DNA TGTGCCAGCAGCCAAGGACGCCAGGTCTCCTACAATGAGCAGTTCTTC.

The V gene is TRBV6-6, the J gene TRBJ2-7, with D uncertain. Per the germline V gene, CDR1 is MNHNY and CDR2 is SVGAGI (reference sequence). V was trimmed by 2 bases and J by 0 bases, leaving 5 bases between them. The CDR3 contains 13 residues. As DNA, the CDR3 is TGTGCCAGCAGTTACCGGAGCTCCTACGAGCAGTACTTC. Translating it yields CASSYRSSYEQYF.

The chain is built from TRBV7-6 and TRBJ2-3; 7 nucleotides match TRBD1. V was pared by 2 bases and J by 3 bases, with 2 bases of the junction left unmatched. This CDR3 region has 14 residues. Per germline, CDR1 SGHVS and CDR2 FNYEAQ. In DNA form, the CDR3 reads TGTGCCAGCAGCTTAAACAGGGGAACAGATACGCAGTATTTT. Translation: CASSLNRGTDTQYF. The full variable domain, rest sourced from reference TRBV7-6 and TRBJ2-3, is GAGVSQSPRYKVTKRGQDVALRCDPISGHVSLYWYRQALGQGPEFLTYFNYEAQQDKSGLPNDRFSAERPEGSISTLTIQRTEQRDSAMYRCASSLNRGTDTQYFGPGTRLTVL.

The chain joins TRBV28 to TRBJ2-7; 8 bases line up with TRBD2. The CDR3 has 13 amino acids. The V gene's germline CDR1 is MDHEN and CDR2 SYDVKM. The ends lost 6 bases at V and 1 base at J; junction bases unmatched: 2. The CDR3 bases are TGTGCCAGCAGGCCGGGGGGGTCCTACGAGCAGTACTTC. Its protein is CASRPGGSYEQYF.

A note on this clone: One junction end does not reproduce the germline sequence, and a read error may be involved. Other DNA sequences in the same sample also yield this CDR3. V and J are TRBV18 and TRBJ1-5, with a tentative D call TRBD1 (6 bases). This CDR3 is built from 13 residues. Germline CDR1 is KGHSH and CDR2 is LQKENI. The CDR3 DNA sequence: TGCGCCAGCTCAAGGGGGGCGAATCAGCCCCAGCATTTT. Translated, it gives CASSRGANQPQHF.

This clone was detected only once. This chain uses TRBV3-1 (or the pseudogene TRBV3-2) with TRBJ2-3, with TRBD2 matching 13 bases. This CDR3 is 16 amino acids long. The V segment lost 1 base and the J segment 5 bases; nucleotides outside the gene matches: 3. Germline values: CDR1 LGHDT, CDR2 YNNKEL (reference sequence). CDR3 region: CASSQAWTSGGDTQYF. CDR3 bases: TGTGCCAGCAGCCAAGCGTGGACTAGCGGGGGAGATACGCAGTATTTT.

The chain links TRBV7-2 to TRBJ2-7; D remains unclear. Looked up from germline, CDR1 is SGHTA and CDR2 is FQGNSA. The CDR3 runs to 11 residues. V was trimmed by 4 bases and J by 6 bases, leaving 7 bases between them. This CDR3 reads CASSSGVEQYF. CDR3 DNA sequence: TGTGCCAGCAGCTCCGGAGTCGAGCAGTACTTC. Full variable domain (rest looked up from reference TRBV7-2 and TRBJ2-7): GAGVSQSPSNKVTEKGKDVELRCDPISGHTALYWYRQSLGQGLEFLIYFQGNSAPDKSGLPSDRFSAERTGGSVSTLTIQRTQQEDSAVYLCASSSGVEQYFGPGTRLTVT.

The chain links TRBV14 to TRBJ2-1; D is undetermined. With 4 bases removed from V and 5 bases from J, the gap between germline ends came to 3 bases. CDR3 length: 11 amino acids. CDR1 SGHDN and CDR2 FVKESK come from the germline V gene. CDR3: CASSLNNEQFF. The CDR3 coding sequence is TGTGCCAGCAGCCTGAACAATGAGCAGTTCTTC. The whole variable domain, remainder taken from reference TRBV14 and TRBJ2-1, is EAGVTQFPSHSVIEKGQTVTLRCDPISGHDNLYWYRRVMGKEIKFLLHFVKESKQDESGMPNNRFLAERTGGTYSTLKVQPAELEDSGVYFCASSLNNEQFFGPGTRLTVL.

This chain connects TRBV4-1 to TRBJ2-1; 10 bases match TRBD2. Germline values: CDR1 MGHRA, CDR2 YSYEKL. CDR3 length equals 16 residues. J was trimmed by 2 bases and V by 4 bases; bases with no gene match: 5. The CDR3 DNA sequence: TGCGCCAGCAGCCCGAAGAGCGGGGGGGCCTACAATGAGCAGTTCTTC. It specifies CASSPKSGGAYNEQFF.

This chain uses TRBV11-2 with TRBJ1-5; D not resolved. V was shortened by 1 base and J by 1 base, with 5 bases between the two germline ends. Germline V gives CDR1 SGHAT, CDR2 FQNNGV. The CDR3 has 14 residues. CDR3 in amino acids: CASSLGGSNQPQHF. In DNA form, the CDR3 reads TGTGCCAGCAGCTTAGGCGGGAGCAATCAGCCCCAGCATTTT.

This rearrangement joins TRBV6-5 to TRBJ1-1, with 8 bases lining up with TRBD1. Germline V gene lookup returns CDR1 MNHEY and CDR2 SVGAGI. The length of the CDR3 is 13 residues. Trimming removed 5 bases from V and 4 bases from J; junction bases left unmatched: 3. This CDR3 is CASSLTGGTEAFF. The CDR3, as DNA: TGTGCCAGCAGTCTTACAGGGGGCACTGAAGCTTTCTTT.

V is TRBV10-3 and J is TRBJ1-1; tentatively, D is TRBD1 (5 bases). CDR1 and CDR2 (germline): ENHRY, SYGVKD. V lost 0 bases to trimming and J lost 11 bases, with 16 bases between them. This CDR3 is 14 amino acids long. The CDR3 DNA follows: TGTGCCATCAGTGAGTCTGAACAGGCCAATGGGGCTTTCTTT. This sequence encodes CAISESEQANGAFF.

The chain employs TRBV5-4 and TRBJ1-2; a weak D match, TRBD1 (5 bases). This CDR3 is built from 14 residues. The V gene's germline CDR1 is SGHNT and CDR2 YYREEE (reference sequence). With 0 bases removed from V and 4 bases from J, the gap between germline ends came to 10 bases. CDR3 DNA sequence: TGTGCCAGCAGCTTGGCCGGGACCCCCTATGGCTACACCTTC. Translated: CASSLAGTPYGYTF.

The chain employs TRBV19 and TRBJ1-1; TRBD1 might be the D (5 bases). The V end was cut by 6 bases, the J end by 0 bases, with 14 bases between. Germline V gene lookup returns CDR1 LNHDA and CDR2 SQIVND (reference sequence). CDR3 length equals 15 residues. The CDR3 here is CASRSGATMNTEAFF. The CDR3 bases are TGTGCCAGTAGGAGTGGGGCGACTATGAACACTGAAGCTTTCTTT.

This chain connects TRBV5-6 to TRBJ2-7; tentative D call: TRBD1 (6 bases). The V and J ends lost 3 bases and 0 bases respectively, with 7 bases between them. The length of the CDR3 is 13 residues. Germline assignment: CDR1 SGHDT and CDR2 YYEEEE. CDR3: CASSSGHSYEQYF. DNA of the CDR3: TGTGCCAGCAGCTCGGGACACTCCTACGAGCAGTACTTC.

This chain links TRBV11-2 with TRBJ1-1, with 8 nucleotides matching TRBD1. J lost 3 bases, V lost 3 bases, and 12 bases had no gene match. The CDR3 consists of 17 residues. Germline CDR1 SGHAT, CDR2 FQNNGV. This chain's CDR3 is CASSFPRGRGKDTEAFF. The CDR3, as DNA: TGTGCCAGCAGCTTCCCCAGGGGGCGCGGGAAGGACACTGAAGCTTTCTTT.

This rearrangement joins TRBV6-1 to TRBJ1-2; no definite D call. Trimming took off 4 bases at V and 8 bases at J, with 26 bases between the two ends. The CDR3 is made up of 17 amino acids. Germline loops: CDR1 MNHNS, CDR2 SASEGT. In DNA, the CDR3 is TGTGCCAGCAGTGGGGTCTTGGTGGGTCCTAACTATGCGGGCTACACCTTC. This sequence encodes CASSGVLVGPNYAGYTF.

The rearrangement joins TRBV28 to TRBJ1-2; tentatively, D is TRBD1 (6 bases). The CDR3 runs to 16 residues. Germline assignment: CDR1 MDHEN and CDR2 SYDVKM. The V end lost 8 bases, the J end lost 0 bases, and 19 bases lay between the germline ends. In DNA form, the CDR3 reads TGTGCCAGCCTTTTTGGAGGGGGGAGCTCTAACTATGGCTACACCTTC. Encoded protein: CASLFGGGSSNYGYTF.

This clone was detected a few times. The genes are TRBV4-3 and TRBJ2-3, with 9 bases identical to TRBD1. Germline V gene sequence: CDR1 LGHNA, CDR2 YSLEER. This CDR3 is built from 15 residues. Trimming at V came to 0 bases and at J to 3 bases, leaving 1 base not matched to a gene. CDR3 amino acids: CASSQEGQGTDTQYF. The CDR3 nucleotides are TGCGCCAGCAGCCAAGAAGGACAGGGGACAGATACGCAGTATTTT.

V usage is TRBV6-2 or TRBV6-3 and J usage is TRBJ2-3; D possibly matches TRBD1 or TRBD2 (7 bases each). The CDR3 has 16 amino acids. The germline gives CDR1 MNHEY, CDR2 SVGEGT. V was clipped by 3 bases and J by 2 bases, with 15 bases between them. The CDR3 DNA follows: TGTGCCAGCAGTTATGGGAGGGGGCTTGCCACAGATACGCAGTATTTT. Translating it yields CASSYGRGLATDTQYF.

The chain is built from TRBV5-5 and TRBJ2-7; perhaps TRBD1 as D (5 bases). The CDR3 has 14 residues. CDR1 and CDR2 (germline): SGHKS, YYEKEE (reference sequence). Trimming left V 5 bases short and J 4 bases short, with 16 bases between. The CDR3 sequence is CASRPPRQPYEQYF. The CDR3 DNA reads TGTGCCAGCAGGCCACCTCGACAGCCTTACGAGCAGTACTTC.